This T cell receptor (beta chain) was retrieved from a study of Ad26.COV2.S vaccination and SARS-CoV-2 variants. At the level of the study: Each vaccinee took Ad26.COV2.S intramuscularly, once or twice 56 days apart.

This clone was recorded a few times. Data came from immunoSEQ multiplex PCR; TCRdb stores just in-frame clones and leaves some out. The sample contains more than 350,000 clones, approximately 90% of which appear only once. Treatment in this sample: approximately 18 received Ad26.COV2.S at low or high dose, single or two shots; 5 received placebo; per-sample allocation not given. Sampling took place 63 days after the first vaccine or placebo injection. Whoever gave the sample was an adult aged 18-55 years in Boston. The sample here was peripheral blood, taken in a trial of Ad26.COV2.S vaccine versus placebo. The sequence was collected from a person between 18 and 59 years old who received the Ad26.COV2.S COVID-19 vaccine or a placebo.

CDR3: CASSSAFWGDRVNTGELFF. DNA of the CDR3: TGTGCCAGCAGTTCCGCGTTTTGGGGTGACAGGGTGAACACCGGGGAGCTGTTTTTT. V is TRBV27 and J is TRBJ2-2; 7 bases align to TRBD1. J gave up 1 base and V 4 bases, and 15 bases lay outside the gene matches. The CDR3 extends over 19 amino acids. Germline V gene lookup returns CDR1 MNHEY and CDR2 SMNVEV (reference sequence).